The present entry profiles one T cell receptor (beta chain) with its context. The antigen is undetermined. At least 6 million PBMCs were isolated per sample. This record comes from a study of blood T cells in healthy people across ages. Study results and limitations: Donor CMV status was unknown, possibly confounding expanded clonotype changes.

Through a sample-barcoded 5' primer and a J-beta primer mix, a second PCR was run for roughly 7 to 12 cycles. The template-switch adaptor was a 5' adaptor with 12 random nucleotides. It tagged each cDNA molecule. TCRdb analysed the 5' RACE reads with MiXCR anew, one entry per CDR3 protein. The repertoire has 600,000 or so distinct CDR3 sequences, roughly 48% of them found once; the top ten carry 20% to 25%. The sequencing input was blood. The clonotype was recovered from a man older than 75 in good health.

CDR3 nucleotides: TGCAGTGCTAGAGGTCGGACGGAGGTGTACGAAAAACTGTTTTTT. It codes for CSARGRTEVYEKLFF. The chain employs TRBV20-1 and TRBJ1-4; D ambiguous. This CDR3 contains 15 residues. Trimming pared 1 base from V and 8 bases from J, leaving 17 bases between. In germline, CDR1 is DFQATT, CDR2 SNEGSKA (reference sequence).